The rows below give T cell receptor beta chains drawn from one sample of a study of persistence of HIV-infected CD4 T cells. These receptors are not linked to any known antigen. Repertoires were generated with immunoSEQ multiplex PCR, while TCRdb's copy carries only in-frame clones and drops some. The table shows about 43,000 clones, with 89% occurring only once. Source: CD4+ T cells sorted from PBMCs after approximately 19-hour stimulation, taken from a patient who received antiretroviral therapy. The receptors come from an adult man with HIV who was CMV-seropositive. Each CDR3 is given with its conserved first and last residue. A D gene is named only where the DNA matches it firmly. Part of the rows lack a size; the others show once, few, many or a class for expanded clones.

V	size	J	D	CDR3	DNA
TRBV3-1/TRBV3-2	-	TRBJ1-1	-	CASSQRRTEAFF	TGTGCCAGCAGCCAGCGGAGAACTGAAGCTTTCTTT
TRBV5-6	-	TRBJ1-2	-	CASSSYFKGNFGYTF	TGTGCCAGCAGCTCGTACTTCAAGGGCAACTTTGGCTACACCTTC
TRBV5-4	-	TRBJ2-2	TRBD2	CASSLGTSGGYGELFF	TGTGCCAGCAGCTTAGGGACTAGCGGGGGATACGGGGAGCTGTTTTTT
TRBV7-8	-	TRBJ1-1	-	CASSLEYSPEAFF	TGTGCCAGCAGCTTAGAATATAGCCCTGAAGCTTTCTTT
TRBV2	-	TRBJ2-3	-	CASSPDKVVDTQYF	TGTGCCAGCAGCCCAGACAAGGTTGTAGATACGCAGTATTTT
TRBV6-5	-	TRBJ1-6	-	CASSYEMNSPLHF	TGTGCCAGCAGTTACGAAATGAATTCACCCCTCCACTTT
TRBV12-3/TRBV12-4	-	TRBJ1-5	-	CASSLGVNQPQHF	TGTGCCAGCAGTTTAGGGGTGAACCAGCCCCAGCATTTT
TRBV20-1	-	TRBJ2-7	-	CSASVRGVISYEQYF	TGCAGTGCTAGTGTCAGGGGCGTCATTTCCTACGAGCAGTACTTC
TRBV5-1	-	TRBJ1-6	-	CASSLTPSDLPNSPLHF	TGCGCCAGCAGCTTGACTCCATCCGACCTTCCGAATTCACCCCTCCACTTT
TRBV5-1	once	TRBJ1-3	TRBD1	CASTLGQNSGNTIYF	TGCGCCAGCACCCTGGGACAGAACTCTGGAAACACCATATATTTT
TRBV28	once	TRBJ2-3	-	CASSKPLTTQYF	TGTGCCAGCTCAAAGCCCCTTACAACGCAGTATTTT
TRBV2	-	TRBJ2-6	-	CAAPGRLGSGANVLTF	TGTGCCGCGCCGGGGCGGCTTGGGTCTGGGGCCAACGTCCTGACTTTC
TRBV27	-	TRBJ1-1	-	CASSSLGRILMNTEAFF	TGTGCCAGCAGTTCCCTCGGACGGATACTCATGAACACTGAAGCTTTCTTT
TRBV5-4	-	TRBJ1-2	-	CASSLDPLVNYGYTF	TGTGCCAGCAGCCTAGACCCTTTGGTTAACTATGGCTACACCTTC
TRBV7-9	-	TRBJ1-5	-	CASSLARDGNQPQHF	TGTGCCAGCAGCTTAGCCAGGGACGGCAATCAGCCCCAGCATTTT
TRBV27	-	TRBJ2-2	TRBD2	CASSFRLAGARGTGELFF	TGTGCCAGCAGTTTTAGACTAGCGGGGGCCCGAGGGACCGGGGAGCTGTTTTTT
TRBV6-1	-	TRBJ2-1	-	CASSVGRASSYNEQFF	TGTGCCAGCAGTGTCGGACGGGCGAGCTCCTACAATGAGCAGTTCTTC
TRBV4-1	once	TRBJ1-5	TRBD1	CASSQVPGRGHGQPQHF	TGCGCCAGCAGCCAAGTCCCTGGGAGGGGGCATGGTCAGCCCCAGCATTTT
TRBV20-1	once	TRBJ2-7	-	CSASYGGRTYEQYF	TGCAGTGCTAGTTACGGGGGGCGCACCTACGAGCAGTACTTC
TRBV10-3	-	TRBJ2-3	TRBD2	CAISESDSGGSQYTDTQYF	TGTGCCATCAGTGAGTCGGATAGCGGGGGGTCCCAATACACAGATACGCAGTATTTT
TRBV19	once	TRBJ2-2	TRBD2	CASSMGAGANTGELFF	TGTGCCAGTAGTATGGGAGCGGGGGCCAACACCGGGGAGCTGTTTTTT
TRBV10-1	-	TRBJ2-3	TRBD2	CASSDGSGGVDTQYF	TGCGCCAGCAGTGATGGGAGCGGGGGTGTCGATACGCAGTATTTT
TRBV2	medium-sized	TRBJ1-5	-	CASSGLGGNQPQHF	TGTGCCAGCAGTGGTCTAGGGGGGAATCAGCCCCAGCATTTT
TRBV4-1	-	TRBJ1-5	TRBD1	CASSPQGGGNQPQHF	TGCGCCAGCAGCCCGCAGGGGGGAGGCAATCAGCCCCAGCATTTT
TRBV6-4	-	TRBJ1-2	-	CASSLDSNNYGYTF	TGTGCCAGCAGTCTGGACTCAAATAACTATGGCTACACCTTC
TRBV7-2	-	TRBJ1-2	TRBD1	CASSSWDRGYGYTF	TGTGCCAGCAGCTCTTGGGACAGGGGCTATGGCTACACCTTC
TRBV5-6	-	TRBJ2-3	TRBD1	CASRWNFRGRGDTQYF	TGTGCCAGCAGGTGGAACTTCAGGGGGAGAGGTGATACGCAGTATTTT
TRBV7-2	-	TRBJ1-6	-	CASGYRTRNSPLHF	TGTGCCAGCGGTTATAGGACCCGGAATTCACCCCTCCACTTT
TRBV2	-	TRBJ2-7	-	CASHITGWPYEQYF	TGTGCCAGCCACATCACGGGGTGGCCTTACGAGCAGTACTTC
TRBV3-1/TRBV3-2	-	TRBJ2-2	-	CASSQVRTSTGELFF	TGTGCCAGCAGCCAAGTTCGCACCTCCACCGGGGAGCTGTTTTTT
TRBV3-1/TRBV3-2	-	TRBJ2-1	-	CASSQEGALGNEQFF	TGTGCCAGCAGCCAAGAGGGGGCCTTGGGGAATGAGCAGTTCTTC
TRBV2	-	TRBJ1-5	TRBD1	CASSGQGGDQPQHF	TGTGCCAGCAGTGGACAGGGAGGGGATCAGCCCCAGCATTTT
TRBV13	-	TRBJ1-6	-	CASSLTGDNSPLHF	TGTGCCAGCAGCTTGACGGGAGACAATTCACCCCTCCACTTT
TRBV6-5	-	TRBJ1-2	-	CASTAALDSLYGYTF	TGTGCCAGCACGGCGGCCTTGGACAGCCTCTATGGCTACACCTTC
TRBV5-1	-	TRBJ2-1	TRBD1	CASSYTGTEYNEQFF	TGCGCCAGCAGCTACACCGGGACAGAATACAATGAGCAGTTCTTC
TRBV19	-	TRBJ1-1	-	CASSPSGATEAFF	TGTGCCAGTAGTCCCTCGGGGGCCACTGAAGCTTTCTTT
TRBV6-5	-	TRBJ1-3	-	CASSYSISQTGNTIYF	TGTGCCAGCAGTTACTCGATTTCACAAACTGGAAACACCATATATTTT
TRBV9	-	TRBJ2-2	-	CASSWGFGLANTGELFF	TGTGCCAGCAGTTGGGGGTTTGGACTCGCGAACACCGGGGAGCTGTTTTTT
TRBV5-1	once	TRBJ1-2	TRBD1	CASRPGQGARGYTF	TGCGCCAGCCGACCGGGACAGGGGGCGCGAGGCTACACCTTC